Listed below are T cell receptor beta chains from one sample, sequenced in a study of shared clonotypes between healthy human individuals. Only in-frame clones appear in the TCRdb table, and some are missing; sequencing was by immunoSEQ multiplex PCR. The sample has over a million clones; around 74% are singletons. Sequencing used memory CD4+ T cells sorted from blood. These receptors were obtained from a man aged 18 to 30 in good health. The conserved cysteine and the conserved F or W are not part of the CDR3 here.

TRBJ1-5,12,TRBV10-2,ASTLTLSNQPQH
TRBJ2-1,13,TRBV5-4,ASSPPGSVGNEQF
TRBJ1-2,12,TRBV5-1,ASSTTGGNYGYT
TRBJ2-5,13,TRBV5-6,ASSLGGFVRQTQY
TRBJ2-7,14,TRBV9,ASSVLTSGEPYEQY
TRBJ2-7,12,TRBV2,ASSALAGVPEQY
TRBJ2-5,16,TRBV27,ASSIRQHPQRPQETQY
TRBJ2-2,12,TRBV7-8,ASSSNTNTGELF
TRBJ1-1,9,TRBV19,ASSTPDGAF
TRBJ2-7,13,TRBV19,ASSKGTGGRREQY
TRBJ2-2,11,TRBV5-1,ASSQQGSGELF
TRBJ1-2,11,TRBV30,AWMTGTNYGYT
TRBJ2-1,12,TRBV11-3,ASSLNTGQNEQF
TRBJ2-3,9,TRBV20-1,SAALGDTQY
TRBJ2-1,12,TRBV6-6,ASSLSGTNNEQF
TRBJ1-2,12,TRBV19,ASSVRQANYGYT
TRBJ1-4,12,TRBV27,ASSFGQANEKLF
TRBJ2-7,13,TRBV5-1,ASSFGSSGMGEQY
TRBJ2-2,13,TRBV18,ASSPPLQGTGELF
TRBJ2-7,12,TRBV7-2,ASSLVQGLYEQY
TRBJ2-3,14,TRBV4-1,ASSPAGGGSTDTQY
TRBJ2-5,12,TRBV2,ASSETSGWETQY
TRBJ1-1,13,TRBV9,ASSLTGWENTEAF
TRBJ2-3,10,TRBV7-6,ASSPGTDTQY
TRBJ2-7,16,TRBV6-1,ASSGAEGRYSESYEQY
TRBJ1-3,15,TRBV6-4,ASSDSNRASSGNTIY
TRBJ2-5,13,TRBV10-2,ASSEPGQGGQTQY
TRBJ2-3,13,TRBV5-1,ASSVAGDITDTQY
TRBJ2-7,11,TRBV14,ASSQVGFTEQY
TRBJ2-7,10,TRBV6-1,ASGYTSYEQY
TRBJ2-7,12,TRBV12-5,ASGIRTLLYEQY
TRBJ1-2,14,TRBV12-2,ASRLAPRFSYYGYT
TRBJ2-2,13,TRBV6-1,ASSVGTVNTGELF
TRBJ2-3,11,TRBV30,AWSGVIADTQY
TRBJ2-7,13,TRBV27,ASSLGGASFDEQY
TRBJ2-2,13,TRBV7-2,ASSSRGDRAGELF
TRBJ1-5,13,TRBV10-3,AISEQQYSNQPQH
TRBJ1-1,15,TRBV28,ASSLPGTVGVISEAF
TRBJ2-3,13,TRBV6-6,ASSFLAGGTDTQY
TRBJ2-1,17,TRBV5-1,ASSLARLSQGSSYNEQF
TRBJ2-1,13,TRBV7-8,ASSALAGSYNEQF